This T cell receptor beta chain was captured in a study of T-cell memory formation after mild COVID-19. Study at large: Most TCR clusters belonged to a single donor.

Constant-segment primers served in 5'RACE that generated TCR alpha and TCR beta cDNA libraries bearing sample barcodes and UMIs. In TCRdb, the 5' RACE reads were re-called with MiXCR into one record per CDR3 protein. The sample lists 45,000 to 65,000 distinct CDR3 sequences, approximately 9.1% occurring once. Whole-study results and caveats: Shrinking CD4+ clones were chiefly CM and EM; CD8+ ones were chiefly EMRA. Among clones contracting day 15 to 85, CD4/CD8 was balanced, whereas later expanders leaned CD4+.

The J segment lost 10 bases and the V segment lost 2 bases, leaving 3 bases of the junction unmatched. Germline loops: CDR1 KGHDR, CDR2 SFDVKD. This CDR3 is 13 amino acids long. This clonotype was counted a few times. Its antigen is unknown. The sample comprised PBMCs or a T cell subset sorted from them (not recorded which). The chain combines TRBV24-1 with TRBJ2-7; TRBD1 aligns across 11 bases. The TCR originated in an adult woman who had mild COVID-19 (a few samples of this study predate the infection). Cell type and time point are not known. CDR3 in DNA: TGTGCCACCAGTGATTGGACAGGGGGCGACCAGTACTTC. Protein sequence: CATSDWTGGDQYF.